This record covers a single T cell receptor (beta chain). The data were obtained in a study of blood T cell repertoires in COVID-19. Study overall: Both acute and convalescent COVID-19 samples were obtained from the United States, Italy and Spain.

The germline CDR1 and CDR2 sequences are KGHDR and SFDVKD. There are 16 residues in the CDR3. The junction had 8 bases not matched to a gene; V was cut back by 5 bases and J by 3 bases. In the original workflow: How many nucleated cells were present was estimated from reference gene primer amplification. Only in-frame clones appear in the TCRdb table, and some are missing; sequencing was by immunoSEQ multiplex PCR. D and trimming were read from the DNA, whereas the V and J calls and clone size are those reported in that table. Among roughly 340,000 clones listed, roughly 90% were seen once. Sequenced sample: peripheral blood. The chain couples TRBV24-1 to TRBJ1-1; 10 nucleotides agree with TRBD1. The sequence was obtained from a woman under 40 with COVID-19, enrolled during active disease. The CDR3 loop is CATSVRTGTGDTEAFF. The CDR3 coding sequence is TGTGCCACCAGTGTCCGCACCGGGACAGGGGACACTGAAGCTTTCTTT.